Below are 20 T cell receptor beta chains sequenced from a single sample in a study of blood T cell repertoires in COVID-19. Libraries were prepared by immunoSEQ multiplex PCR; TCRdb keeps only in-frame clonotypes and omits some of them. The sample records about 180,000 clones, about 87% being singletons. Input material: peripheral blood. Receptors originate from a woman in her twenties or thirties with acute or convalescent COVID-19.

The chain combines TRBV28 with TRBJ1-3, with a tentative D call TRBD1 (6 bases). V shed 10 bases and J shed 2 bases, with 9 bases lying between them. This CDR3 has 12 amino acids. Looked up from germline, CDR1 is MDHEN and CDR2 is SYDVKM. The CDR3 region has the DNA TGTGCCATAGGGGGACCTGGAAACACCATATATTTT. It translates to CAIGGPGNTIYF.

Here the CDR3 reads CASRQGWETQYF. CDR3 DNA sequence: TGCGCCAGCAGGCAGGGTTGGGAGACCCAGTACTTC. The rearrangement joins TRBV5-1 to TRBJ2-5; a possible D gene is TRBD1 (5 bases). The germline gives CDR1 SGHRS, CDR2 YFSETQ. The CDR3 has 12 amino acids. V was trimmed by 5 bases and J by 5 bases, leaving 10 bases between them.

The chain recombines TRBV28 with TRBJ1-3; D gene uncertain. CDR3 length: 10 residues. Trimming shortened V by 7 bases and J by 8 bases, and 6 bases separated the two germline ends. Germline V gene lookup returns CDR1 MDHEN and CDR2 SYDVKM. CDR3 region: CASTGDTIYF. The CDR3 DNA reads as TGTGCCAGCACCGGGGACACCATATATTTT.

The rearrangement links TRBV28 to TRBJ2-7; TRBD2 aligns across 10 bases. Losses at the gene ends were 7 bases for V and 3 bases for J; bases not matched to a gene: 9. Germline V gives CDR1 MDHEN, CDR2 SYDVKM. The CDR3 consists of 15 residues. The CDR3 protein is CASKKREGLGYEQYF. CDR3 coding DNA: TGTGCCAGCAAGAAGCGGGAGGGCCTCGGCTACGAGCAGTACTTC.

The chain joins TRBV2 to TRBJ1-1; D unresolved. Trimming removed 7 bases at V and 10 bases at J, with 13 bases between. Germline CDR1 is SNHLY and CDR2 is FYNNEI. CDR3 length equals 11 residues. CDR3 sequence (DNA): TGTGCCAGCACGTGGGAGTACGGAGCTTTCTTT. Translating it yields CASTWEYGAFF.

This clone was counted a single time. CDR3 loop: CASSFLATSYEQYF. The DNA for the CDR3 is TGTGCCAGCAGCTTTCTAGCGACCTCCTACGAGCAGTACTTC. The V gene is TRBV11-3, the J gene TRBJ2-7; D possibly corresponds to TRBD2 (6 bases). The CDR3 is 14 residues long. CDR1 is SGHNT and CDR2 is YENEEA in the germline V gene. Deletions cut 3 bases from V and 0 bases from J, with 9 bases between.

V usage is TRBV11-3 and J usage is TRBJ2-5; possible D gene TRBD2, 5 bases. V gave up 4 bases and J gave up 1 base, with 13 bases separating them. The CDR3 sequence is 15 residues long. Germline values: CDR1 SGHNT, CDR2 YENEEA. The CDR3 DNA reads TGTGCCAGCAGCTCACACCAGCGGTTCCAAGAGACCCAGTACTTC. This encodes CASSSHQRFQETQYF.

The genes are TRBV27 and TRBJ1-6, with D tentatively TRBD1 (5 bases). This CDR3 contains 13 residues. V lost 3 bases and J 8 bases, leaving 8 bases between the germline ends. CDR1 and CDR2 from the germline V gene are MNHEY and SMNVEV (reference sequence). The CDR3 loop is CASSFRDYSPLHF. CDR3 sequence (DNA): TGTGCCAGCAGTTTCCGGGACTATTCACCCCTCCACTTT.

The genes are TRBV7-9 and TRBJ1-2; D uncertain. Germline loops: CDR1 SEHNR, CDR2 FQNEAQ (reference sequence). Trimming shortened V by 4 bases and J by 0 bases, and 18 bases separated the two germline ends. This CDR3 has 17 residues. Here the CDR3 DNA reads TGTGCCAGCAGCTCCCATAGCAGACTGGAAGCTAACTATGGCTACACCTTC. Translation gives CASSSHSRLEANYGYTF.

The V and J genes are TRBV9 and TRBJ1-2; D is undetermined. The ends were cut back, 4 bases at V and 2 bases at J, with 18 bases in the middle. The CDR3 is made up of 16 amino acids. CDR1 and CDR2 from the germline V gene are SGDLS and YYNGEE. In DNA, the CDR3 is TGTGCCAGCAGCTCCCCGGGAGGGCCGACAAACTATGGCTACACCTTC. Its translation is CASSSPGGPTNYGYTF.

This clone occurred a few times. The genes are TRBV6-1 and TRBJ1-1; D gene ambiguous. The CDR3 is made up of 13 amino acids. Germline V gene data show CDR1 as MNHNS and CDR2 as SASEGT. V lost 6 bases to trimming and J lost 1 base, with 9 bases between them. This CDR3 is CASRTHENTEAFF. The CDR3 DNA reads as TGTGCCAGCAGGACACACGAGAACACTGAAGCTTTCTTT.

The genes are TRBV7-9 and TRBJ2-3, with D unresolved. Trimming took off 10 bases at V and 0 bases at J, with 11 bases between the two ends. Germline loops: CDR1 SEHNR, CDR2 FQNEAQ (reference sequence). This CDR3 is 13 amino acids long. The DNA of the CDR3 is TGTGCCACCCAAACGGGTAGCACAGATACGCAGTATTTT. Translated: CATQTGSTDTQYF.

The V and J genes are TRBV9 and TRBJ2-3; TRBD2 matches 8 bases. This CDR3 is 16 amino acids long. V lost 0 bases and J lost 4; bases outside the gene matches: 7. Germline V lookup: CDR1 SGDLS, CDR2 YYNGEE. CDR3 in amino acids: CASSVVGSGGPDTQYF. CDR3 coding DNA: TGTGCCAGCAGCGTAGTTGGGAGCGGGGGCCCAGATACGCAGTATTTT.

This chain links TRBV21-1 with TRBJ2-1; the DNA was not used to check the table's D call, TRBD2. TRBV21-1 is recorded as a pseudogene. The CDR3 has 13 residues. CDR3 DNA: TGTGCCAGCAGCATAATTCCCCTCGATGAGCAGTTCTTC. Protein sequence: CASSIIPLDEQFF.

The chain uses TRBV19 and TRBJ2-1; 9 nucleotides agree with TRBD2. CDR3 length: 14 residues. Trimming removed 3 bases from V and 7 bases from J; junction bases left unmatched: 4. CDR1 is LNHDA, CDR2 SQIVND, per germline (reference sequence). Written as DNA, the CDR3 is TGTGCCAGTAGTATCATTGCGGGAGGGAATGAGCAGTTCTTC. Translating it yields CASSIIAGGNEQFF.

The chain uses TRBV5-6 and TRBJ2-6; D may be TRBD1 (6 bases). V was shortened by 6 bases and J by 2 bases, with 18 bases between the two germline ends. The CDR3 has 17 residues. Germline-derived CDR1 and CDR2 are SGHDT and YYEEEE. The CDR3 protein is CASTRRTKGAGANVLTF. The DNA of the CDR3 is TGTGCCAGCACCCGGCGAACCAAGGGGGCTGGGGCCAACGTCCTGACTTTC. Looking up the rest from reference TRBV5-6 and TRBJ2-6 gives the full variable domain: DAGVTQSPTHLIKTRGQQVTLRCSPKSGHDTVSWYQQALGQGPQFIFQYYEEEERQRGNFPDRFSGHQFPNYSSELNVNALLLGDSALYLCASTRRTKGAGANVLTFGAGSRLTVL.

The CDR3 coding sequence is TGTGCCAGCGGGGGGACGGCACAGAACATTCAGTACTTC. It encodes CASGGTAQNIQYF. The chain links TRBV28 to TRBJ2-4; possibly TRBD2 for D (6 bases). Trimming took 8 bases from V and 7 from J, leaving 15 bases between them. Per germline, CDR1 MDHEN and CDR2 SYDVKM. This CDR3 has 13 residues.

CDR3 in DNA: TGTGCCAGCAGTATTGGTACCCCAGGCAGCTATGGCTACACCTTC. Its translation is CASSIGTPGSYGYTF. V is TRBV6-5 and J is TRBJ1-2; no reliable D call. Germline V gives CDR1 MNHEY, CDR2 SVGAGI. V lost 5 bases, J lost 4 bases, and 17 bases lay in between. The CDR3 sequence is 15 residues long.

The chain employs TRBV20-1 and TRBJ1-2; no clear D gene. Germline assignment: CDR1 DFQATT and CDR2 SNEGSKA (reference sequence). The V end was cut by 3 bases, the J end by 6 bases, with 5 bases between. The CDR3 extends over 10 amino acids. The CDR3 loop reads CSAREDGYTF. The DNA for the CDR3 is TGCAGTGCTAGGGAGGATGGCTACACCTTC.

The chain uses TRBV6-5 and TRBJ1-5; a possible D gene is TRBD1 (5 bases). Between the trimmed V and J ends, which lost 6 bases and 2 bases, there was a span of 14 bases. CDR3 length equals 15 residues. The germline V gene encodes CDR1 MNHEY and CDR2 SVGAGI. The CDR3 nucleotides read TGTGCCAGCAGACCGACAGATCGGCGCAATCAGCCCCAGCATTTT. Translating it yields CASRPTDRRNQPQHF.